The clone carrying this T cell receptor (beta chain) has more than one count but fewer than ten. The antigen remains unidentified. This sample is drawn from a study of T cells after yellow fever vaccination. The CDR3 totals 12 residues. Germline V gene lookup returns CDR1 SGHTA and CDR2 FQGNSA. Trimming left V 5 bases short and J 6 bases short, with 8 bases between. Researchers made TCR cDNA using 5'RACE template switching, and this step added a universal primer site and UMIs. In TCRdb, the 5' RACE reads were re-called with MiXCR into one record per CDR3 protein. The data show approximately 600,000 distinct CDR3 sequences, with over 9% seen just once and 15% held by the top ten. Whole-study findings and limits: Weaker in magnitude, the secondary response showed a faster peak on day 5 versus 15. Abundant clonotypes from the bulk population could get into FACS-sorted repertoires as contaminants. Reappearance after the booster was observed for most primary-vaccination clones (around 95% CD4, just over 85% CD8).

Sample: PBMCs, taken on the day of the yellow fever booster vaccination. The receptor's source is a man aged 25-40 years who received the YFV17D yellow fever vaccine. The chain combines TRBV7-2 with TRBJ2-1; no clear D. The DNA for the CDR3 is TGTGCCAGCAGCCGATCACGCAATGAGCAGTTCTTC. It is translated as CASSRSRNEQFF. The full variable domain, with the rest looked up from reference TRBV7-2 and TRBJ2-1, is GAGVSQSPSNKVTEKGKDVELRCDPISGHTALYWYRQSLGQGLEFLIYFQGNSAPDKSGLPSDRFSAERTGGSVSTLTIQRTQQEDSAVYLCASSRSRNEQFFGPGTRLTVL.